This T cell receptor (beta chain) was found in a study of OX40 agonist ivuxolimab in advanced cancers. Background on the study: A mean age of roughly 60 years, range roughly 20 to 80, was recorded, and approximately 79% were male.

V gave up 2 bases and J gave up 3 bases; unmatched junction bases: 3. CDR3 size: 15 residues. Germline V gene sequence: CDR1 MNHNS, CDR2 SASEGT. Method: immunoSEQ multiplex PCR; TCRdb's copy keeps in-frame clones and lacks some. The sample comprises 45,000 to 70,000 clones, 65% to 85% of which are singletons, and 3.1% rests with the top ten. This chain connects TRBV6-1 to TRBJ2-7, with 11 bases identical to TRBD1. Source: CD4+ or CD8+ T cells sorted from blood, taken in a trial of the OX40 agonist ivuxolimab. The source of this sequence is an adult with an advanced solid tumor such as melanoma, head and neck, liver or kidney cancer. CDR3 nucleotide sequence: TGTGCCAGCAGTGAATGGGACAGGGGGAACTACGAGCAGTACTTC. Encoded protein: CASSEWDRGNYEQYF.